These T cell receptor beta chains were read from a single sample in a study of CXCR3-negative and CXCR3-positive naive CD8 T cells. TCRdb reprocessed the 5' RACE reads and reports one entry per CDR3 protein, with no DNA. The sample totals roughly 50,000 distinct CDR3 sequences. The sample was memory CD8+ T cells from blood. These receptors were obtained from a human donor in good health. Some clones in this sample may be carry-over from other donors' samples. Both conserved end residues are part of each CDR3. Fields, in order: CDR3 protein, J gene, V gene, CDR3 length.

cdr3_aa: CASSVDSSYNEQFF
j_call: TRBJ2-1
v_call: TRBV2
cdr3_length: 14

cdr3_aa: CASSFGLTEAFF
j_call: TRBJ1-1
v_call: TRBV12-3/TRBV12-4
cdr3_length: 12

cdr3_aa: CASSSTDRAYEQFF
j_call: TRBJ2-1
v_call: TRBV7-6
cdr3_length: 14

cdr3_aa: CASKTDRAVRTEAFF
j_call: TRBJ1-1
v_call: TRBV9
cdr3_length: 15

cdr3_aa: CASLASFRVDEQFF
j_call: TRBJ2-1
v_call: TRBV12-3/TRBV12-4
cdr3_length: 14

cdr3_aa: CASSPVPGDDTQYF
j_call: TRBJ2-3
v_call: TRBV5-1
cdr3_length: 14

cdr3_aa: CASSLKGFTGELFF
j_call: TRBJ2-2
v_call: TRBV28
cdr3_length: 14

cdr3_aa: CASSHPRETSGSFSYNEQFF
j_call: TRBJ2-1
v_call: TRBV14
cdr3_length: 20

cdr3_aa: CSVDGTENIQYF
j_call: TRBJ2-4
v_call: TRBV29-1
cdr3_length: 12

cdr3_aa: CSARDGQGVSYEQYF
j_call: TRBJ2-7
v_call: TRBV20-1
cdr3_length: 15

cdr3_aa: CSVAPPSGSFGELFF
j_call: TRBJ2-2
v_call: TRBV29-1
cdr3_length: 15

cdr3_aa: CASSSTTYEQYF
j_call: TRBJ2-7
v_call: TRBV6-5
cdr3_length: 12

cdr3_aa: CASSYKSGGTGELFF
j_call: TRBJ2-2
v_call: TRBV6-5
cdr3_length: 15

cdr3_aa: CASSSGTESSYEQYF
j_call: TRBJ2-7
v_call: TRBV7-9
cdr3_length: 15

cdr3_aa: CASSGLSRTDTQYF
j_call: TRBJ2-3
v_call: TRBV27
cdr3_length: 14

cdr3_aa: CASRTGLAATQYF
j_call: TRBJ2-5
v_call: TRBV6-2/TRBV6-3
cdr3_length: 13

cdr3_aa: CATSRDRTARSYTF
j_call: TRBJ1-2
v_call: TRBV15
cdr3_length: 14

cdr3_aa: CSVDTSGGAHEQFF
j_call: TRBJ2-1
v_call: TRBV29-1
cdr3_length: 14

cdr3_aa: CAWRSRNTEAFF
j_call: TRBJ1-1
v_call: TRBV30
cdr3_length: 12

cdr3_aa: CSVVRGYSYEQYF
j_call: TRBJ2-7
v_call: TRBV29-1
cdr3_length: 13

cdr3_aa: CASSLEGGGIYEQYF
j_call: TRBJ2-7
v_call: TRBV27
cdr3_length: 15

cdr3_aa: CASSLEEDTQYF
j_call: TRBJ2-3
v_call: TRBV5-1
cdr3_length: 12

cdr3_aa: CSVEGSVGGTEAFF
j_call: TRBJ1-1
v_call: TRBV29-1
cdr3_length: 14

cdr3_aa: CASSLEGQGYNEQFF
j_call: TRBJ2-1
v_call: TRBV5-5
cdr3_length: 15

cdr3_aa: CASSTSGLGDNEQFF
j_call: TRBJ2-1
v_call: TRBV19
cdr3_length: 15

cdr3_aa: CASSLIDGEGQETQYF
j_call: TRBJ2-5
v_call: TRBV7-8
cdr3_length: 16

cdr3_aa: CASSLYPGSEPQHF
j_call: TRBJ1-5
v_call: TRBV5-1
cdr3_length: 14

cdr3_aa: CASSPGSDTQYF
j_call: TRBJ2-3
v_call: TRBV9
cdr3_length: 12

cdr3_aa: CASSPLETRNTGELFF
j_call: TRBJ2-2
v_call: TRBV7-9
cdr3_length: 16

cdr3_aa: CASSRTLGEAYNEQFF
j_call: TRBJ2-1
v_call: TRBV5-5
cdr3_length: 16